This T cell receptor beta chain came from a study of cytomegalovirus exposure and HLA in healthy donors. Study findings and constraints: Confirmation in vitro established that a few CMV-associated chains were specific for CMV antigens. It was found in a later analysis that first-cohort TCR clusters tended to co-occur in the 120 validation repertoires.

Assay: immunoSEQ multiplex PCR; the TCRdb copy retains only in-frame clones and omits some. The top ten hold 1.2% of the sample, which has under 300,000 clones, more than 75% seen once. Regarding this clone: Its cognate antigen is unknown.

The receptor's source is a woman aged 30 to 39 in good health and CMV-seropositive. Sequenced sample: PBMCs.

DNA for the CDR3: TGCGCCAGCAGCCAAGATTTAGGGGGAGCGCCAACCAATGAGCAGTTCTTC. Translated, it gives CASSQDLGGAPTNEQFF. The chain has TRBV4-1 and TRBJ2-1; possible D gene TRBD1, 6 bases. This CDR3 region has 17 residues. The germline V gene encodes CDR1 MGHRA and CDR2 YSYEKL. Trimming took 0 bases from V and 6 from J, leaving 18 bases between them.